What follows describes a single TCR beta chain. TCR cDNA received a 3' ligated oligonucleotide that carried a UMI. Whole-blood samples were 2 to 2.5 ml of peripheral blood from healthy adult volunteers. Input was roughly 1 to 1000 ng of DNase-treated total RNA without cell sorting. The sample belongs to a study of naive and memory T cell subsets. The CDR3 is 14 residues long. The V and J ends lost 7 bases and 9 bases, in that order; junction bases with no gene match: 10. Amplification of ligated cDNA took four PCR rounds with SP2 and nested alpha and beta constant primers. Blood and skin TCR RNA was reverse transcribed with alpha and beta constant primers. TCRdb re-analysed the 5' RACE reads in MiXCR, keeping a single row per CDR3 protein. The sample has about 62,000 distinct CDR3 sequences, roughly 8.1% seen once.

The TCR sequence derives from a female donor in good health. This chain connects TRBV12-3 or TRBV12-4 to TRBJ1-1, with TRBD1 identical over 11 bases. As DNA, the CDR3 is TGTGCCAGCACCGGAGGACAGGGGGCGGGGAAAGCTTTCTTT. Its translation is CASTGGQGAGKAFF.